One T cell receptor (beta chain) is described in this entry. Between the trimmed V and J ends, which lost 1 base and 0 bases, there was a span of 8 bases. From germline, CDR1 is SGHRS and CDR2 YFSETQ. The CDR3 extends over 15 amino acids. The data stem from a study of blood T cell repertoires in COVID-19. Study-wide background: PBMCs, B-cell-depleted T cells, or T cells were the source of the cDNA or gDNA that made up the material.

Individuals aged roughly 18 to 95 years were recruited from around 22 US areas. How the authors handled the data: Counts of nucleated cells, estimated from reference gene primer amplification, were obtained. The method was immunoSEQ multiplex PCR; TCRdb's version includes in-frame clones alone and lacks a portion of them. V, J and clone size reflect that table, while D and trimming were determined from the DNA. Here the sample spans fewer than 200,000 clones, less than 85% being singletons. This sequence joins TRBV5-1 and TRBJ2-1, with D unresolved. Sequencing was carried out using PBMCs or T cells enriched from blood (not recorded which). The sequence came from a man between 45 and 60 years old who had recovered from COVID-19. CDR3 DNA sequence: TGCGCCAGCAGCTTGCGAGCGAGCTCCTACAATGAGCAGTTCTTC. It specifies CASSLRASSYNEQFF.